One sample yielded the 19 T cell receptor beta chains listed below, sequenced in a study of blood T cell repertoires in COVID-19. The method was immunoSEQ multiplex PCR; TCRdb's version includes in-frame clones alone and lacks a portion of them. Here the sample spans 35,000 to 50,000 clones, about 87% being singletons. The sample comprised peripheral blood. The receptors originated from a human donor in a cohort sampled during active COVID-19.

V is TRBV9 and J is TRBJ1-2; weak D call: TRBD1 (6 bases). This CDR3 comprises 17 residues. CDR1 SGDLS and CDR2 YYNGEE come from the germline V gene. V lost 3 bases and J lost 1, with 19 bases in between. The DNA for the CDR3 is TGTGCCAGCAGCGGGGGCTCGGGGGGCTATTATAACTATGGCTACACCTTC. It translates to CASSGGSGGYYNYGYTF.

The chain couples TRBV5-4 to TRBJ2-6; 7 bases align to TRBD1. CDR3 length: 17 residues. The V segment lost 3 bases and the J segment 0 bases; nucleotides outside the gene matches: 6. Germline values: CDR1 SGHNT, CDR2 YYREEE (reference sequence). As DNA, the CDR3 is TGTGCCAGCAGCTCCGGGACAGCGAGCTCTGGGGCCAACGTCCTGACTTTC. Translated, it gives CASSSGTASSGANVLTF.

This chain uses TRBV6-5 with TRBJ2-2; TRBD2 might be the D (6 bases). CDR1 and CDR2 (germline): MNHEY, SVGAGI. V shed 6 bases and J shed 6 bases, with 14 bases lying between them. This CDR3 has 14 amino acids. CDR3 nucleotides: TGTGCCAGCAGGGCGGAGGGTCGGGCCGGGGAGCTGTTTTTT. This gives the protein CASRAEGRAGELFF.

V gene TRBV2 combines with J gene TRBJ1-1; D not resolved. The CDR3 extends over 15 amino acids. The germline V and J ends were trimmed by 1 base and 4 bases, with 13 bases remaining between them. Germline V gene lookup returns CDR1 SNHLY and CDR2 FYNNEI. CDR3 nucleotide sequence: TGTGCCAGCAGTGAAGGCTTAGGGCGGGTCACTGAAGCTTTCTTT. Protein: CASSEGLGRVTEAFF.

The chain recombines TRBV15 with TRBJ1-1; 8 nucleotides agree with TRBD1. CDR1 is LNHNV, CDR2 YYDKDF, per germline (reference sequence). After removal of 3 bases from V and 7 bases from J, the junction contained 7 bases not matched to a gene. This CDR3 contains 14 residues. The CDR3 reads CATSRDRDVIEAFF. CDR3 nucleotide sequence: TGTGCCACCAGCAGGGACAGGGATGTGATTGAAGCTTTCTTT. The full variable domain, with the rest looked up from reference TRBV15 and TRBJ1-1, is DAMVIQNPRYQVTQFGKPVTLSCSQTLNHNVMYWYQQKSSQAPKLLFHYYDKDFNNEADTPDNFQSRRPNTSFCFLDIRSPGLGDTAMYLCATSRDRDVIEAFFGQGTRLTVV.

The rearrangement uses TRBV4-1 and TRBJ1-2, with a weak D call TRBD1 (6 bases). Trimming pared 3 bases from V and 4 bases from J, leaving 15 bases between. Per germline, CDR1 MGHRA and CDR2 YSYEKL. CDR3 size: 15 residues. CDR3 in DNA: TGCGCCAGCAGCCAGCCGGGACAAAATTTCTATGGCTACACCTTC. Translated, it gives CASSQPGQNFYGYTF.

The chain combines TRBV6-5 with TRBJ1-1; 8 bases map to TRBD1. The CDR3 extends over 12 amino acids. The J segment lost 5 bases and the V segment lost 10 bases, leaving 6 bases of the junction unmatched. The germline CDR1 and CDR2 sequences are MNHEY and SVGAGI. CDR3 amino acids: CATHTGGTEAFF. The CDR3 coding sequence is TGTGCCACCCACACAGGGGGGACTGAAGCTTTCTTT.

The J gene is TRBJ1-5, the V gene TRBV30; D possibly corresponds to TRBD1 (5 bases). This CDR3 has 14 amino acids. Germline-derived CDR1 and CDR2 are GTSNPN and SVGIG (reference sequence). V lost 6 bases and J lost 6, with 18 bases in between. CDR3 bases: TGTGCCTGTAGTCCGGGAAGCGGGGGTCAGCCCCAGCATTTT. This translates into CACSPGSGGQPQHF.

This clone was seen a handful of times. An end of the junction does not agree with germline; a read error may underlie this. The V gene is TRBV2, the J gene TRBJ2-7; perhaps TRBD1 as D (6 bases). The CDR3 sequence is 13 residues long. Germline values: CDR1 SNHLY, CDR2 FYNNEI. CDR3 nucleotide sequence: TGTGCCAGCAGCGAAGGACAGCGCTACGAGCAGTACTTC. Protein: CASSEGQRYEQYF.

This chain joins TRBV4-2 and TRBJ2-3, with TRBD2 matching over 8 bases. This CDR3 contains 17 residues. The J segment lost 5 bases and the V segment lost 0 bases, leaving 10 bases of the junction unmatched. From germline, CDR1 is LGHNA and CDR2 YNFKEQ. CDR3 DNA: TGTGCCAGCAGCCAAGAGGGGGGCGGGGGGATAAAAGATACGCAGTATTTT. Its protein product is CASSQEGGGGIKDTQYF.

This clone was seen more than once but under ten times. The chain uses TRBV5-8 and TRBJ1-1; D not certain. V was pared by 3 bases and J by 3 bases, with 18 bases between. The V gene's germline CDR1 is SGHTS and CDR2 YDEGEE. The CDR3 loop spans 16 amino acids. In DNA, the CDR3 is TGTGCCAGCAGCTCACGCCCGGGCCTCGGGGACACTGAAGCTTTCTTT. It specifies CASSSRPGLGDTEAFF.

This clone showed up just a few times. This chain joins TRBV18 and TRBJ1-1; D is ambiguous. This CDR3 is 15 amino acids long. Germline lookup yields CDR1 KGHSH and CDR2 LQKENI. Between the trimmed V and J ends, which lost 1 base and 0 bases, there was a span of 9 bases. Written as DNA, the CDR3 is TGTGCCAGCTCACCACAGAACAGTTTGAACACTGAAGCTTTCTTT. Translated, it gives CASSPQNSLNTEAFF. Supplemented by reference TRBV18 and TRBJ1-1, the full variable domain reads NAGVMQNPRHLVRRRGQEARLRCSPMKGHSHVYWYRQLPEEGLKFMVYLQKENIIDESGMPKERFSAEFPKEGPSILRIQQVVRGDSAAYFCASSPQNSLNTEAFFGQGTRLTVV.

The V gene is TRBV7-9, the J gene TRBJ1-5; D is unclear. Deletions cut 5 bases from V and 2 bases from J, with 7 bases between. The germline V gene encodes CDR1 SEHNR and CDR2 FQNEAQ (reference sequence). The CDR3 extends over 13 amino acids. The CDR3 bases are TGTGCCAGCAGCCCGGAGGGCAATCAGCCCCAGCATTTT. This codes for CASSPEGNQPQHF.

This rearrangement joins TRBV11-2 to TRBJ2-5; a possible D gene is TRBD1 (5 bases). Germline lookup yields CDR1 SGHAT and CDR2 FQNNGV. Between the trimmed V and J ends, which lost 1 base and 9 bases, there was a span of 6 bases. The CDR3 spans 11 residues. CDR3 region: CASSLVGAQYF. The CDR3 DNA reads as TGTGCCAGCAGCTTAGTAGGGGCCCAGTACTTC.

The rearrangement joins TRBV12-3 or TRBV12-4 to TRBJ1-5; D unresolved. This CDR3 has 12 residues. V lost 7 bases to trimming and J lost 1 base, with 5 bases between them. Here the CDR3 DNA reads TGTGCCAGCAAGAGAAGCAATCAGCCCCAGCATTTT. Translation gives CASKRSNQPQHF.

Only one count was recorded for this clone. The chain employs TRBV7-9 and TRBJ1-2; 7 bases are shared with TRBD1. The CDR3 is 13 amino acids. The ends lost 1 base at V and 4 bases at J; junction bases unmatched: 0. Germline values: CDR1 SEHNR, CDR2 FQNEAQ (reference sequence). This chain's CDR3 is CASSLDRGYGYTF. The CDR3 DNA reads as TGTGCCAGCAGCTTAGACAGGGGCTATGGCTACACCTTC.

The V call is TRBV4-1, the J call TRBJ1-2; the D gene is possibly TRBD1 (6 bases). Per the germline V gene, CDR1 is MGHRA and CDR2 is YSYEKL. Trimming cost V 0 bases and J 6 bases, with 20 bases left between them. CDR3 length: 17 residues. The CDR3 is CASSQERDILKENGYTF. CDR3 coding DNA: TGCGCCAGCAGCCAAGAACGGGACATATTGAAGGAAAATGGCTACACCTTC.

The rearrangement links TRBV20-1 to TRBJ1-1; D is ambiguous. Per germline, CDR1 DFQATT and CDR2 SNEGSKA (reference sequence). CDR3 length: 11 amino acids. V was cut by 0 bases and J by 8 bases, with 7 bases left in between. In nucleotides, the CDR3 is TGCAGTGCTAGAGACGAGATAGAAGCTTTCTTT. This sequence encodes CSARDEIEAFF.

The chain joins TRBV29-1 to TRBJ1-6; 7 positions match TRBD1. V trimming: 4 bases; J trimming: 14 bases; junction bases outside the gene matches: 8. This CDR3 has 12 amino acids. Germline V gene sequence: CDR1 SQVTM, CDR2 ANQGSEA. In DNA form, the CDR3 reads TGCAGCGTTGGAGAGGGGGCCGGAGCCCTCCACTTT. As protein: CSVGEGAGALHF.